The rows below give T cell receptor beta chains drawn from one sample of a study of blood T cell repertoires in COVID-19. The protocol was immunoSEQ multiplex PCR, while the TCRdb copy is restricted to in-frame clones and leaves out a portion. The profile covers roughly 70,000 clones, with about 88% appearing a single time and roughly 4% taken by the ten largest. The specimen was peripheral blood. These receptors were obtained from a man aged 65 to 85 with acute or convalescent COVID-19. Both conserved end residues are part of each CDR3. D genes are given only for firm matches. A clone size is listed for some rows: how often the clone was seen (once, few, many), or a class if it is expanded.

>.|TRBD1|TRBJ2-3|TRBV7-9
CASSPTGMGTDTQYF
TGTGCCAGCAGCCCGACAGGGATGGGCACAGATACGCAGTATTTT
>.|TRBD1|TRBJ2-2|TRBV30
CAWRRQGAATYGLFF
TGTGCCTGGAGGAGACAGGGGGCGGCTACTTATGGGCTGTTTTTT
>.|.|TRBJ2-7|TRBV9
CASSVAGGLNEQYF
TGTGCCAGCAGCGTAGCCGGGGGGCTCAACGAGCAGTACTTC
>.|.|TRBJ1-6|TRBV5-6
CASSFFGGSPLHF
TGTGCCAGCAGTTTCTTTGGAGGTTCACCCCTCCACTTT
>.|TRBD1|TRBJ1-3|TRBV18
CASSRTGLGSGNTIYF
TGTGCCAGCTCAAGGACAGGCCTCGGCTCTGGAAACACCATATATTTT
>.|.|TRBJ1-6|TRBV12-5
CASGPEDSPLHF
TGTGCTAGTGGCCCCGAGGATTCACCCCTCCACTTT
>.|TRBD1|TRBJ2-1|TRBV5-5
CASSLSAGGGRNEQFF
TGTGCCAGCAGCTTGTCAGCAGGGGGCGGTAGGAATGAGCAGTTCTTC
>.|.|TRBJ2-1|TRBV12-5
CASGFPFDSAPPEQFF
TGTGCTAGTGGTTTCCCCTTCGACAGCGCACCCCCTGAGCAGTTCTTC
>.|.|TRBJ1-5|TRBV18
CASSPETPHRNFGQPQHF
TGTGCCAGCTCACCGGAAACCCCCCACAGGAATTTTGGTCAGCCCCAGCATTTT
>.|TRBD1|TRBJ1-2|TRBV12-3/TRBV12-4
CASSLRQGSGYTF
TGTGCCAGCAGTTTACGACAGGGTTCTGGCTACACCTTC
>.|.|TRBJ1-5|TRBV6-5
CASRTTKGGQPQHF
TGTGCCAGCAGGACCACCAAGGGAGGTCAGCCCCAGCATTTT
>.|TRBD1|TRBJ2-7|TRBV5-1
CASNRDRAYEQYF
TGCGCCAGTAACCGGGACAGGGCCTACGAGCAGTACTTC
>once|.|TRBJ1-4|TRBV21-1
CASSKVAVIATNEKLFF
TGTGCCAGCAGCAAAGTGGCAGTCATTGCAACTAATGAAAAACTGTTTTTT
>.|.|TRBJ2-7|TRBV6-2/TRBV6-3
CASSRGGLLYSSRGGEEQYF
TGTGCCAGCAGTCGCGGCGGTTTACTCTATTCCAGCCGAGGGGGGGAGGAGCAGTACTTC
>.|TRBD1|TRBJ2-5|TRBV2
CASSTGVQETQYF
TGTGCCAGCAGTACAGGGGTCCAAGAGACCCAGTACTTC
>.|TRBD1|TRBJ1-2|TRBV19
CASSMGTGISGGYTF
TGTGCCAGTAGTATGGGGACAGGAATCTCAGGTGGCTACACCTTC
>.|TRBD2|TRBJ2-1|TRBV4-2
CASSLLAGGSNQYNEQFF
TGTGCCAGCAGCCTCCTAGCGGGGGGGTCCAACCAATACAATGAGCAGTTCTTC
>.|TRBD2|TRBJ2-1|TRBV6-4
CASSGLAGGLFNEQFF
TGTGCCAGCAGCGGACTAGCGGGGGGGCTGTTCAATGAGCAGTTCTTC
>.|TRBD1|TRBJ1-6|TRBV4-1
CASSPGTASSYNSPLHF
TGCGCCAGCAGCCCGGGGACAGCCAGCTCCTATAATTCACCCCTCCACTTT
>.|TRBD2|TRBJ2-7|TRBV6-1
CASSEDLGGVYEQYF
TGTGCCAGCAGTGAAGATCTCGGGGGGGTATACGAGCAGTACTTC
>few|.|TRBJ1-1|TRBV10-3
CAIGRQMTNTEAFF
TGTGCCATCGGACGACAGATGACGAACACTGAAGCTTTCTTT
>.|TRBD1|TRBJ1-1|TRBV28
CASSVAGTGNTEAFF
TGTGCCAGCAGTGTAGCCGGGACAGGGAACACTGAAGCTTTCTTT
>.|TRBD1|TRBJ1-4|TRBV11-2
CASSRNRGQFPEKLFF
TGTGCCAGCAGCAGAAACAGGGGGCAATTTCCTGAAAAACTGTTTTTT
>.|.|TRBJ1-3|TRBV11-2
CASSPTSRQSPSGNTIYF
TGTGCCAGCAGCCCGACTTCGAGACAGAGCCCCTCTGGAAACACCATATATTTT
>.|TRBD1|TRBJ2-3|TRBV6-5
CASSLGTGQQYF
TGTGCCAGCAGCCTAGGGACAGGGCAACAGTATTTT
>.|TRBD1|TRBJ2-3|TRBV5-4
CASRPTGSSDTQYF
TGTGCCAGCAGACCGACAGGGTCCTCAGATACGCAGTATTTT
>.|TRBD1|TRBJ2-7|TRBV11-2
CASSPPTGLYEQYF
TGTGCCAGCAGCCCACCGACAGGGCTCTACGAGCAGTACTTC
>.|TRBD1|TRBJ2-3|TRBV3-1/TRBV3-2
CASSRLYRGLTVQETQYF
TGTGCCAGCAGCCGACTGTACAGGGGTTTGACAGTCCAAGAAACGCAGTATTTT
>few|.|TRBJ2-7|TRBV7-9
CASSLAPWPEQYF
TGTGCCAGCAGCTTAGCCCCGTGGCCCGAGCAGTACTTC
>many|.|TRBJ2-7|TRBV29-1
CSVEEGVVDEQYF
TGCAGCGTTGAAGAGGGAGTAGTCGACGAGCAGTACTTC
>.|TRBD2|TRBJ2-5|TRBV11-2
CASSFGGGASETQYF
TGTGCCAGCAGCTTCGGCGGGGGGGCAAGTGAGACCCAGTACTTC
>.|.|TRBJ2-7|TRBV20-1
CSVGGSYEQYF
TGCAGTGTGGGGGGCTCCTACGAGCAGTACTTC
>.|.|TRBJ1-2|TRBV28
CASSEEYGYTF
TGTGCCAGCAGCGAGGAGTATGGCTACACCTTC
>few|.|TRBJ1-6|TRBV30
CAWSRQIGVNSPLHF
TGTGCCTGGAGTAGGCAGATAGGGGTTAATTCACCCCTCCACTTT
>.|.|TRBJ2-5|TRBV4-2
CASSQGGPGETQYF
TGTGCCAGCAGCCAAGGGGGGCCGGGGGAGACCCAGTACTTC
>once|.|TRBJ1-1|TRBV6-6
CASSPGTPPAFF
TGTGCCAGCAGCCCCGGGACACCCCCCGCTTTCTTT
>.|TRBD2|TRBJ2-7|TRBV3-1/TRBV3-2
CASSQDVGGKKYEQYF
TGTGCCAGCAGCCAAGATGTCGGGGGGAAAAAATACGAGCAGTACTTC
>.|TRBD2|TRBJ2-1|TRBV3-1/TRBV3-2
CASSQQYAPGGSYNEQFF
TGTGCCAGCAGCCAACAGTATGCTCCGGGAGGCTCCTACAATGAGCAGTTCTTC
>.|.|TRBJ2-7|TRBV11-2
CASSLYRTYEQYF
TGTGCCAGCAGCTTGTACAGAACCTACGAGCAGTACTTC
>few|.|TRBJ1-6|TRBV12-3/TRBV12-4
CASSLRGNSPLHF
TGTGCCAGCAGTTTAAGGGGTAATTCACCCCTCCACTTT
>.|.|TRBJ2-7|TRBV7-9
CASSLLGGAYSYEQYF
TGTGCCAGCAGCCTACTCGGCGGGGCCTACTCCTACGAGCAGTACTTC
>.|.|TRBJ2-5|TRBV12-3/TRBV12-4
CASSSSQETQYF
TGTGCCAGCAGTTCCTCTCAAGAGACCCAGTACTTC
>.|TRBD2|TRBJ2-3|TRBV18
CASSPPVIAGILTDTQYF
TGTGCCAGCTCACCACCGGTAATAGCGGGGATTCTCACAGATACGCAGTATTTT
>.|TRBD1|TRBJ2-7|TRBV2
CASSPGQLSDEQYF
TGTGCCAGCAGCCCGGGACAGTTGTCCGACGAGCAGTACTTC
>.|.|TRBJ1-1|TRBV11-2
CASSQIMNTEAFF
TGTGCCAGCAGCCAGATCATGAACACTGAAGCTTTCTTT
>.|TRBD1|TRBJ1-6|TRBV19
CASTPVDRVDSPLHF
TGTGCCAGTACCCCCGTGGACAGGGTGGATTCACCCCTCCACTTT
>once|.|TRBJ1-1|TRBV6-5
CASSYGRTEAFF
TGTGCCAGCAGTTACGGGCGTACTGAAGCTTTCTTT
>.|TRBD1|TRBJ1-6|TRBV3-1/TRBV3-2
CASSHCQGAENSPLHF
TGTGCCAGCAGCCATTGCCAGGGGGCGGAAAATTCACCCCTCCACTTT
>.|TRBD2|TRBJ2-1|TRBV19
CASRTGGSEQFF
TGTGCCAGTAGGACGGGGGGGAGTGAGCAGTTCTTC